These 21 T cell receptor beta chains share one sample of origin, sequenced in a study of long-term antiretroviral therapy in people with HIV. Assay version v3.0 of immunoSEQ was used, and it was run at survey level. Method: immunoSEQ multiplex PCR; TCRdb's copy keeps in-frame clones and lacks some. The sample has some 28,000 clones; around 85% are singletons. This specimen was unsorted PBMCs, taken 3 years after starting antiretroviral therapy. These receptors all stem from a man aged 35 to 55 with HIV.

This chain connects TRBV10-3 to TRBJ2-1; no reliable D call. Per the germline V gene, CDR1 is ENHRY and CDR2 is SYGVKD. The V gene lost 3 bases and the J gene lost 5 bases, with 8 bases spanning the gap. CDR3 size: 13 residues. The CDR3 loop reads CAISDTVDNEQFF. The CDR3 region has the DNA TGTGCCATCAGTGATACGGTTGACAATGAGCAGTTCTTC.

The rearrangement uses TRBV19 and TRBJ2-2; D unresolved. The CDR3 is 12 amino acids. The V gene lost 5 bases and the J gene lost 7 bases, with 8 bases spanning the gap. From germline, CDR1 is LNHDA and CDR2 SQIVND (reference sequence). CDR3 loop: CASSLYGGELFF. CDR3 sequence (DNA): TGTGCCAGTAGTTTGTACGGCGGGGAGCTGTTTTTT. Full variable domain (missing parts from reference TRBV19 and TRBJ2-2): DGGITQSPKYLFRKEGQNVTLSCEQNLNHDAMYWYRQDPGQGLRLIYYSQIVNDFQKGDIAEGYSVSREKKESFPLTVTSAQKNPTAFYLCASSLYGGELFFGEGSRLTVL.

This chain uses TRBV5-1 with TRBJ1-4, with 8 bases identical to TRBD1. From germline, CDR1 is SGHRS and CDR2 YFSETQ. Trimming removed 4 bases from V and 5 bases from J; junction bases left unmatched: 4. CDR3 length: 14 amino acids. The CDR3 bases are TGCGCCAGCAGCGCAGGGGGCAGGAATGAAAAACTGTTTTTT. Translating gives CASSAGGRNEKLFF.

The chain joins TRBV6-1 to TRBJ1-1; the D is unclear. The CDR3 extends over 14 amino acids. V lost 5 bases and J lost 0, with 10 bases in between. Germline loops: CDR1 MNHNS, CDR2 SASEGT. The CDR3 nucleotides are TGTGCCAGCAGTCTTCAGGTGGTGAACACTGAAGCTTTCTTT. Translated: CASSLQVVNTEAFF.

The chain employs TRBV4-1 and TRBJ2-2; D is unresolved. This CDR3 is built from 16 residues. Germline-derived CDR1 and CDR2 are MGHRA and YSYEKL. Trimming shortened V by 0 bases and J by 0 bases, and 8 bases separated the two germline ends. In DNA form, the CDR3 reads TGCGCCAGCAGCCAAGATGGGCCGGCGAACACCGGGGAGCTGTTTTTT. This codes for CASSQDGPANTGELFF.

The chain links TRBV25-1 to TRBJ2-3; 11 bases match TRBD2. The CDR3 runs to 18 residues. The germline gives CDR1 MGHDK, CDR2 SYGVNS. Losses at the gene ends were 1 base for V and 0 bases for J; bases not matched to a gene: 6. The CDR3 DNA follows: TGTGCCAGCAGTGAATTTAGCGGGGGGGCCTTTAGCACAGATACGCAGTATTTT. It encodes CASSEFSGGAFSTDTQYF.

This chain uses TRBV19 with TRBJ2-3, with TRBD1 identical over 9 bases. V lost 5 bases, J lost 4 bases, and 10 bases stayed unmatched. There are 16 residues in the CDR3. CDR1 is LNHDA, CDR2 SQIVND, per germline (reference sequence). CDR3 bases: TGTGCCAGTAGTTCGCTCCGGGACAGGGCCGCAGATACGCAGTATTTT. It is translated as CASSSLRDRAADTQYF.

CDR3 protein: CASRVEADTQYF. As DNA, the CDR3 is TGTGCCAGCAGGGTGGAGGCAGATACGCAGTATTTT. The rearrangement uses TRBV27 and TRBJ2-3; tentative D call: TRBD2 (5 bases). CDR1 is MNHEY and CDR2 is SMNVEV in the germline V gene (reference sequence). V gave up 6 bases and J gave up 4 bases, with 8 bases separating them. This CDR3 is built from 12 residues.

About this clone itself: At one of its ends the junction is not consistent with the germline gene, which may arise from a read error. The chain couples TRBV7-8 to TRBJ2-7, with D tentatively TRBD2 (6 bases). In germline, CDR1 is SGHVS, CDR2 FQNEAQ. The CDR3 spans 14 residues. The CDR3 DNA reads as TGTGCCAGCAGCTTAATTTCTTGGGGGGAGGAGCAGAACTTC. This translates into CASSLISWGEEQNF.

This rearrangement joins TRBV7-9 to TRBJ1-1, with D possibly matching TRBD1 (5 bases). The CDR3 is 13 amino acids. Germline V gives CDR1 SEHNR, CDR2 FQNEAQ (reference sequence). The V and J ends lost 3 bases and 0 bases respectively, with 5 bases between them. The CDR3 spells CASSLDMNTEAFF. CDR3 nucleotides: TGTGCCAGCAGCTTGGACATGAACACTGAAGCTTTCTTT.

The chain couples TRBV2 to TRBJ2-1; 7 bases map to TRBD1. Looked up from germline, CDR1 is SNHLY and CDR2 is FYNNEI. The CDR3 is 15 residues long. The ends lost 10 bases at V and 0 bases at J; junction bases unmatched: 9. The DNA for the CDR3 is TGTGCCACTGATCCGGGACAGAGCTCCTACAATGAGCAGTTCTTC. Amino acid sequence: CATDPGQSSYNEQFF.

The J gene is TRBJ2-7, the V gene TRBV29-1, with TRBD2 identical over 7 bases. CDR1 is SQVTM and CDR2 is ANQGSEA in the germline V gene. There are 16 residues in the CDR3. The V segment lost 5 bases and the J segment 2 bases; nucleotides outside the gene matches: 15. CDR3 loop: CSVTGRGDYDTYEQYF. CDR3 nucleotide sequence: TGCAGCGTTACCGGACGCGGGGACTACGACACCTACGAGCAGTACTTC.

The chain joins TRBV30 to TRBJ1-1; D may be TRBD1 (6 bases). Trimming took 4 bases from V and 6 from J, leaving 12 bases between them. This CDR3 has 12 residues. Germline CDR1 is GTSNPN and CDR2 is SVGIG (reference sequence). The CDR3: CAWIGQSAEAFF. In DNA form, the CDR3 reads TGTGCCTGGATCGGACAGAGCGCTGAAGCTTTCTTT.

The V and J genes are TRBV14 and TRBJ2-7; D may correspond to TRBD1 or TRBD2 (5 bases each). This CDR3 has 15 residues. Trimming removed 4 bases at V and 2 bases at J, with 15 bases between. Looked up from germline, CDR1 is SGHDN and CDR2 is FVKESK. CDR3: CASSPSGRNTYEQYF. Here the CDR3 DNA reads TGTGCCAGCAGCCCCTCGGGACGGAACACCTACGAGCAGTACTTC. The complete variable domain, with remaining parts taken from reference TRBV14 and TRBJ2-7, reads EAGVTQFPSHSVIEKGQTVTLRCDPISGHDNLYWYRRVMGKEIKFLLHFVKESKQDESGMPNNRFLAERTGGTYSTLKVQPAELEDSGVYFCASSPSGRNTYEQYFGPGTRLTVT.

The J gene is TRBJ1-4, the V gene TRBV6-1, with a tentative D call TRBD1 (5 bases). The CDR3 extends over 13 amino acids. The V end was cut by 6 bases, the J end by 7 bases, with 12 bases between. The V gene's germline CDR1 is MNHNS and CDR2 SASEGT. The CDR3 reads CASSIDRGEKLFF. CDR3 DNA: TGTGCCAGCAGCATCGACAGAGGTGAAAAACTGTTTTTT.

The genes are TRBV6-5 and TRBJ1-3, with 7 bases aligning to TRBD1. V trimming: 2 bases; J trimming: 6 bases; junction bases outside the gene matches: 7. The germline V gene has CDR1 MNHEY and CDR2 SVGAGI. The CDR3 runs to 15 residues. The CDR3 DNA reads as TGTGCCAGCAGTTACGGGACAGATAACGAAAACACCATATATTTT. Protein sequence: CASSYGTDNENTIYF.

The rearrangement joins TRBV14 to TRBJ1-3, with D hard to call. The CDR3 sequence is 13 residues long. CDR1 SGHDN and CDR2 FVKESK come from the germline V gene. Trimming shortened V by 0 bases and J by 0 bases, and 0 bases separated the two germline ends. CDR3 region: CASSQDSGNTIYF. The DNA for the CDR3 is TGTGCCAGCAGCCAAGACTCTGGAAACACCATATATTTT.

The chain joins TRBV7-9 to TRBJ2-7; 9 nucleotides line up with TRBD1. This CDR3 is 14 amino acids long. The V gene end was trimmed by 5 bases and the J gene end by 3 bases; junction bases not matched to a gene: 5. Per the germline V gene, CDR1 is SEHNR and CDR2 is FQNEAQ (reference sequence). CDR3: CASSTRDRDYEQYF. Written as DNA, the CDR3 is TGTGCCAGCAGCACGAGGGACAGGGACTACGAGCAGTACTTC. Variable domain in full (rest from reference TRBV7-9 and TRBJ2-7): DTGVSQNPRHKITKRGQNVTFRCDPISEHNRLYWYRQTLGQGPEFLTYFQNEAQLEKSRLLSDRFSAERPKGSFSTLEIQRTEQGDSAMYLCASSTRDRDYEQYFGPGTRLTVT.

The chain links TRBV30 to TRBJ2-3, with D possibly matching TRBD2 (6 bases). Germline V lookup: CDR1 GTSNPN, CDR2 SVGIG (reference sequence). The CDR3 runs to 13 residues. V dropped 4 bases and J dropped 4 bases, with 12 bases sitting between them. CDR3 sequence: CAWNGGLSDTQYF. As DNA, the CDR3 is TGTGCCTGGAACGGGGGTCTCTCAGATACGCAGTATTTT.

The V and J genes are TRBV5-1 and TRBJ1-5; maybe TRBD1 (5 bases). V lost 1 base and J lost 5, with 10 bases in between. The CDR3 consists of 14 residues. The germline gives CDR1 SGHRS, CDR2 YFSETQ. The CDR3 DNA is TGCGCCAGCAGCTTGACGGGGGACGATCAGCCCCAGCATTTT. Translating gives CASSLTGDDQPQHF.

The chain combines TRBV5-1 with TRBJ2-6; no firm D call. In germline, CDR1 is SGHRS, CDR2 YFSETQ. Deletions cut 0 bases from V and 0 bases from J, with 13 bases between. The CDR3 has 18 residues. CDR3 loop: CASSLDYGRNSGANVLTF. The CDR3, as DNA: TGCGCCAGCAGCTTGGACTATGGCAGGAACTCTGGGGCCAACGTCCTGACTTTC.